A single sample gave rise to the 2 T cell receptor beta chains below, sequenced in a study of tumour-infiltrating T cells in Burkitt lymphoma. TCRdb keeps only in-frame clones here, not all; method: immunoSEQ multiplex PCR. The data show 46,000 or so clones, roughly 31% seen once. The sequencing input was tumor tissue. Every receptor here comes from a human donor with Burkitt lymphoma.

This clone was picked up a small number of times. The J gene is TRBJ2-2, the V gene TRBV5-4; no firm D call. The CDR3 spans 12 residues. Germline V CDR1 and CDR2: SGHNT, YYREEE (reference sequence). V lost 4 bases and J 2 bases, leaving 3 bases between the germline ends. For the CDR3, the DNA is TGTGCCAGCAGCCGAAACACCGGGGAGCTGTTTTTT. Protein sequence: CASSRNTGELFF.

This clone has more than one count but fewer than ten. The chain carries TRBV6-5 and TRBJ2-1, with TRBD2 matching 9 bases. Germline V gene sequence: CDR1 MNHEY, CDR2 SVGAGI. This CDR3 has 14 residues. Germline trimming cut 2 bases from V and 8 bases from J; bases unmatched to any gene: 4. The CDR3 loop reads CASSYAGGLYEQFF. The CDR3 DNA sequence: TGTGCCAGCAGTTACGCGGGGGGGCTCTATGAGCAGTTCTTC.